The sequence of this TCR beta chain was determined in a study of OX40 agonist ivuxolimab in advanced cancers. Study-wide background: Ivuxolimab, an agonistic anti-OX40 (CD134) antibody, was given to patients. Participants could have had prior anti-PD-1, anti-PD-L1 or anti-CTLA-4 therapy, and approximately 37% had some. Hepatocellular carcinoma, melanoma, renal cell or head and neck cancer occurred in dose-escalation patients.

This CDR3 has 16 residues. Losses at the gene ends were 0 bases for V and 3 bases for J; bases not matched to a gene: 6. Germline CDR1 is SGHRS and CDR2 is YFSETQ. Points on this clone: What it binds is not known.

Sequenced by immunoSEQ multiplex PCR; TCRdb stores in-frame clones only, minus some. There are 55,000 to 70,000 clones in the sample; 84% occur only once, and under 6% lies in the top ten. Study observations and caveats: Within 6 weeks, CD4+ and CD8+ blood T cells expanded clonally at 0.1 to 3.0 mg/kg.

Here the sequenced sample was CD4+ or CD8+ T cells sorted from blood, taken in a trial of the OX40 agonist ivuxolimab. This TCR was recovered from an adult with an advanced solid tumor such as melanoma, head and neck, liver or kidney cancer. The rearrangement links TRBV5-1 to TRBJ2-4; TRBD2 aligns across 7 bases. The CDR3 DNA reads TGCGCCAGCAGCTTGGATGACGGGAGGCACAAAAACATTCAGTACTTC. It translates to CASSLDDGRHKNIQYF.